This TCR beta chain originates from a study of cytomegalovirus exposure and HLA in healthy donors. Study-wide points: Association with HLA alleles at 0.05 false discovery rate was found for 17,000 or so TCR beta sequences in a later analysis. The CMV antigen specificity of a few CMV-associated chains was confirmed through in vitro analysis. Earlier findings revealed that most TCR beta V segments proved productive either about 87% or about 30% of the time.

Germline CDR1 is SNHLY and CDR2 is FYNNEI. The CDR3 consists of 12 residues. V lost 11 bases and J lost 3, with 10 bases in between. On this clone: What it binds is not known.

Primers: 60 Vbeta forward and 13 Jbeta reverse. The data were produced by immunoSEQ multiplex PCR, yet TCRdb's version contains in-frame clones alone and is incomplete. This sample yields 150,000 to 200,000 clones, of which under 85% are seen a single time; less than 2.5% belongs to the top ten. The TCR was taken from a human donor in good health. The rearrangement joins TRBV2 to TRBJ1-4, with D unresolved. The specimen was PBMCs. The CDR3 coding sequence is TGTGCCGGCCAGTATCCTAATGAAAAACTGTTTTTT. It specifies CAGQYPNEKLFF.